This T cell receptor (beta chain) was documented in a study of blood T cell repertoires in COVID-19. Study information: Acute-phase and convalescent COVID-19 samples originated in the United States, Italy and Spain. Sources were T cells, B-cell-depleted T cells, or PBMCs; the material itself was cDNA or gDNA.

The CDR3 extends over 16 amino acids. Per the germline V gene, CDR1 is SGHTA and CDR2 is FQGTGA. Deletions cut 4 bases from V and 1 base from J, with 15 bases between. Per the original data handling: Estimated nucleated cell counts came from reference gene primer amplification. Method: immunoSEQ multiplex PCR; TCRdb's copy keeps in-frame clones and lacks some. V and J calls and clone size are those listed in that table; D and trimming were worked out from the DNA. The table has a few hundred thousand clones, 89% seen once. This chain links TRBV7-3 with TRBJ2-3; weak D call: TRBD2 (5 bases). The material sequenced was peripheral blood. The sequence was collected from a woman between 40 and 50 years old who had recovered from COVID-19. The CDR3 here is CASSSGPAEGTDTQYF. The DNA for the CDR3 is TGTGCCAGCAGCTCCGGTCCAGCGGAGGGCACAGATACGCAGTATTTT.